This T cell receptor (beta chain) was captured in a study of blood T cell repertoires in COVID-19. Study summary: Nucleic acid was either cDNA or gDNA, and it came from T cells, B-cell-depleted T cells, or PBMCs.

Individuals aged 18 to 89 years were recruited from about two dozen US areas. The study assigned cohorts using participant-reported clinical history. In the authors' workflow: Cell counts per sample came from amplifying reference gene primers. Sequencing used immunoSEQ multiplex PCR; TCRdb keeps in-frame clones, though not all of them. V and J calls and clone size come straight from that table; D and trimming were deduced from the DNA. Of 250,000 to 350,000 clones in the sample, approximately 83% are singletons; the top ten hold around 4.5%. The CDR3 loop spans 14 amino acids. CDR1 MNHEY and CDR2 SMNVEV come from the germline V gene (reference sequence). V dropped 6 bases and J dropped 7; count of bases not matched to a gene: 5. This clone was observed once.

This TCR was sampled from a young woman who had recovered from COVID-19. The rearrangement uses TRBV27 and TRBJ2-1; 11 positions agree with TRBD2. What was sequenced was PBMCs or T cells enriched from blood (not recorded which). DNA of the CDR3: TGTGCCAGCAGCCTCACTAGCGGGAGAAATGAGCAGTTCTTC. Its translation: CASSLTSGRNEQFF.